This T cell receptor (beta chain) originates from a study of cytomegalovirus exposure and HLA in healthy donors. Across the study: The study's early data release held tens of millions of unique TCRs from HLA-typed donors.

V lost 1 base and J lost 4; bases outside the gene matches: 9. CDR1 and CDR2 (germline): SEHNR, FQNEAQ (reference sequence). The CDR3 loop spans 17 amino acids. Vbeta (60) and Jbeta (13) primers were used in the PCR. Measured with immunoSEQ multiplex PCR; TCRdb has only the in-frame clones, and not every one. Found here are 100,000 to 150,000 clones, 70% to 90% of them singletons; the top ten hold approximately 1.7%. Comments on this clone: The target antigen is unknown.

Study conclusions and caveats: In a later analysis, V- and J-gene trimming of beta chains associated with a DCLRE1C missense variant, replicated independently. The number of N-insertions in an Asian-associated ancestry cluster was reportedly below the roughly 670-donor mean in a later analysis. Sequencing likely generated an artifact that appeared as a cluster of highly shared sequence variants.

Sequenced material: PBMCs. The clonotype was recovered from a boy between 10 and 17 years old in good health and CMV-seronegative. This sequence joins TRBV7-9 and TRBJ2-7, with 11 bases identical to TRBD2. The CDR3 sequence: CASSLEGSTSGTYEQYF. In DNA form, the CDR3 reads TGTGCCAGCAGCTTAGAGGGATCGACTAGCGGGACTTACGAGCAGTACTTC.